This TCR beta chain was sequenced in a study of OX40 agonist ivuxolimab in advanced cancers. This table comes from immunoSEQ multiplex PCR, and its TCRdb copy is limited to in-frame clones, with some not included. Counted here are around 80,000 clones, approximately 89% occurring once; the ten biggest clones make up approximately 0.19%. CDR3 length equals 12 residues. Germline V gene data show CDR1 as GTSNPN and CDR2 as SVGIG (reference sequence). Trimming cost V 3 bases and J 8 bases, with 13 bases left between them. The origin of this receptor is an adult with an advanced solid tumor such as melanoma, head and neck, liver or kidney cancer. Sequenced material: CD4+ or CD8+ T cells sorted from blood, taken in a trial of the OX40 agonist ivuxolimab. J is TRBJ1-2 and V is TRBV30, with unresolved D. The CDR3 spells CAWREALGGYTF. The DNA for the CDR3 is TGTGCCTGGAGAGAAGCTTTGGGGGGCTACACCTTC.